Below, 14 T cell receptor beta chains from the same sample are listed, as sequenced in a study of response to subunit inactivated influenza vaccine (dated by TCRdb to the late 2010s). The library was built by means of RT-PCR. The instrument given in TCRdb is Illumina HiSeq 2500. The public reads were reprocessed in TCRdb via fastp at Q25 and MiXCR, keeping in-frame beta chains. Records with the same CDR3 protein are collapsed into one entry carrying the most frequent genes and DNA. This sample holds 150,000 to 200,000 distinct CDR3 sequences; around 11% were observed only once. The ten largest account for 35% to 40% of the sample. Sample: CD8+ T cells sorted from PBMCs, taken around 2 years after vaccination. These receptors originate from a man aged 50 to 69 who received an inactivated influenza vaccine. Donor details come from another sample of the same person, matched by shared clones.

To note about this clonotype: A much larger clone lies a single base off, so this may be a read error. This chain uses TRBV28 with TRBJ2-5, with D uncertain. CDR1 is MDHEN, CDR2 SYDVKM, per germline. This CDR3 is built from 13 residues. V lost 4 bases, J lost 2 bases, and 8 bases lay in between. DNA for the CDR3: TGTGCCAGCAGTTCTGTGGTTCAAGAGACCCAGTACTTC. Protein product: CASSSVVQETQYF.

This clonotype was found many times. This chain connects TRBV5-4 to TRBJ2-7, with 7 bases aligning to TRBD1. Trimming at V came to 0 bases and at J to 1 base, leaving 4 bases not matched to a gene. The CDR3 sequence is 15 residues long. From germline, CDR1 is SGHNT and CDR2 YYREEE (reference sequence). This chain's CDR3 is CASSLGDRESYEQYF. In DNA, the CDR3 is TGTGCCAGCAGCTTGGGCGACAGGGAATCCTACGAGCAGTACTTC.

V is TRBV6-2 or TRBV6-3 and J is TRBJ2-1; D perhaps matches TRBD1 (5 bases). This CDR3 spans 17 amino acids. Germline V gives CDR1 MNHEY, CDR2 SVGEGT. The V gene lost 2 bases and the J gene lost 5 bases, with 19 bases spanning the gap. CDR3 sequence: CASSYLRAGRIDNEQFF. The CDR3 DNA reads TGTGCCAGCAGTTACCTACGCGCAGGGCGAATAGACAATGAGCAGTTCTTC.

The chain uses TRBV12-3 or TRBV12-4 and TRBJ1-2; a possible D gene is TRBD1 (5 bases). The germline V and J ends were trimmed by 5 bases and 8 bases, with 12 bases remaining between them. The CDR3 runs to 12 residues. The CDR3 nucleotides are TGTGCCAGCAGTGACGAGGGGAAGGGCTACACCTTC. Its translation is CASSDEGKGYTF.

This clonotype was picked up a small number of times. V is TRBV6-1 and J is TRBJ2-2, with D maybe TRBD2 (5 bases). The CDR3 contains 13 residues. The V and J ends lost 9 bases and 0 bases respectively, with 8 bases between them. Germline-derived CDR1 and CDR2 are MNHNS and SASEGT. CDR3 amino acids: CASGLANTGELFF. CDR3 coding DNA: TGTGCCAGTGGACTTGCGAACACCGGGGAGCTGTTTTTT.

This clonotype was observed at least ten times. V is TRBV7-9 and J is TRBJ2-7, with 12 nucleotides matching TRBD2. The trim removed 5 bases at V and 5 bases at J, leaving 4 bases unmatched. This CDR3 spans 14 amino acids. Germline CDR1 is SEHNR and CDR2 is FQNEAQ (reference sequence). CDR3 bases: TGTGCCAGCAGCCCGACTAGCGGGGGTAACGAGCAGTACTTC. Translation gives CASSPTSGGNEQYF.

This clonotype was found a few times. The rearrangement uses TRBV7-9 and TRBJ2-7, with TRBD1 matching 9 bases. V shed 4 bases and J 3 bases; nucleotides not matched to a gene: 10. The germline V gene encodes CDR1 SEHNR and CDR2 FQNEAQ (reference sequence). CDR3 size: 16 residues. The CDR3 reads CASSSTMPGQGYEQYF. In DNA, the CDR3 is TGTGCCAGCAGCTCGACCATGCCGGGACAGGGCTACGAGCAGTACTTC.

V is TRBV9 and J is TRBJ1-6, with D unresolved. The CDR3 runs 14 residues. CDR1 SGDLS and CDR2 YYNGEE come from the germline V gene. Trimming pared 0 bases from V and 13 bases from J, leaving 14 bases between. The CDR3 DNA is TGTGCCAGCAGCGTAGGAACCACAGCCGTCCCCCTCCACTTT. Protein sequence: CASSVGTTAVPLHF.

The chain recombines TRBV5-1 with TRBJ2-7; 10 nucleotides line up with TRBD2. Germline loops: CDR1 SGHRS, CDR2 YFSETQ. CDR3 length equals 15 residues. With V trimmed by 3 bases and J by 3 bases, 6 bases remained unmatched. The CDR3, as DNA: TGCGCCAGCAGCTACTCGACTAGCGGGTACTACGAGCAGTACTTC. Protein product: CASSYSTSGYYEQYF.

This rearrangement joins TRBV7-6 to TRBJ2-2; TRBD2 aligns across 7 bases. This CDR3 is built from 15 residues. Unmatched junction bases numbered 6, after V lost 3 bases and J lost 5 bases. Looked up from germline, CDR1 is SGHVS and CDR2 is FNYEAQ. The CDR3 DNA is TGTGCCAGCAGCTTCTCTAGCGGCTTGACCGGGGAGCTGTTTTTT. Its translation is CASSFSSGLTGELFF.

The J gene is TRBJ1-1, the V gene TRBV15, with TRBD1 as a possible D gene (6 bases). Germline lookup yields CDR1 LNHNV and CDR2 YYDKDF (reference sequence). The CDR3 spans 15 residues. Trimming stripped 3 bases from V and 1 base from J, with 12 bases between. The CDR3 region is CATSRVQGWNTEAFF. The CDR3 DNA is TGTGCCACCAGCAGGGTACAGGGTTGGAACACTGAAGCTTTCTTT.

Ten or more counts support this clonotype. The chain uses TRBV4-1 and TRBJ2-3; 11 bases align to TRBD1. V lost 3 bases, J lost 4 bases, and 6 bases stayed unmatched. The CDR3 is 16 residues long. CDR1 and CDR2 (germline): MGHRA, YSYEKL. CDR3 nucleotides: TGCGCCAGCAGCCAGCCGGGACAGGGGGTCCCAGATACGCAGTATTTT. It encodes CASSQPGQGVPDTQYF.

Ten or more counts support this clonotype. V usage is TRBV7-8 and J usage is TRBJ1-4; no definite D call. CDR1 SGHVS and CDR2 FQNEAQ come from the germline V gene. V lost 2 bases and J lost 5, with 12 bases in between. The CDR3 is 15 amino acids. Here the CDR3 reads CASSLMSQTNEKLFF. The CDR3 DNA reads TGTGCCAGCAGCTTAATGTCTCAGACAAATGAAAAACTGTTTTTT.

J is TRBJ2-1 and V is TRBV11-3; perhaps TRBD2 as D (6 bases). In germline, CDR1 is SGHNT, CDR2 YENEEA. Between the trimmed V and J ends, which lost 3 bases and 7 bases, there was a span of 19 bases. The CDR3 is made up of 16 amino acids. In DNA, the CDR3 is TGTGCCAGCAGCTTGAAAATGGCGGGGAATAGGAATGAGCAGTTCTTC. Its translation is CASSLKMAGNRNEQFF. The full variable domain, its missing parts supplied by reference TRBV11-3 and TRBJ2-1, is EAGVVQSPRYKIIEKKQPVAFWCNPISGHNTLYWYLQNLGQGPELLIRYENEEAVDDSQLPKDRFSAERLKGVDSTLKIQPAELGDSAVYLCASSLKMAGNRNEQFFGPGTRLTVL.